This TCR beta chain appears in the sequencing data of a study of breast tumors, draining lymph nodes, adjacent tissues (dated by TCRdb to 2016 to 2018). As for the study more broadly: Breast cancer patients provided tumor, adjacent nontumor tissue and axillary lymph nodes, and the study compared the TCR beta repertoires across these three sources. In human breast cancer, the study set out to assess how tumor, surrounding tissue and draining lymph node repertoires relate to one another and whether T cells might be exchanged between them.

Summary of the overall study and its limitations: The data were judged consistent with most tumor T cells deriving from the lymph node and then expanding within tumor tissue. The study presented the conclusion that tumor T cells originate in lymph nodes as consistent with a hypothesis, not as something directly demonstrated. Tumor and nontumor tissue repertoires were found to be significantly more similar in luminal-like than in basal-like breast cancer. Tumor T-cell repertoires showed less diversity than lymph node repertoires and more diversity than nontumor tissue repertoires, and tumor T-cell repertoires showed preferential V and J gene usage.

Sequencing relied on an Illumina HiSeq 2000. TCR beta chain libraries were generated through multiplex PCR amplification. The amplified TCR beta chain products were analyzed by high-throughput sequencing. The public sequencing data were trimmed at Q25 with fastp and processed into clonotypes with MiXCR by TCRdb, which kept only in-frame beta chains. Merged by CDR3 protein, the rows form single entries marked with the most common genes and DNA. The sample includes 140,000 or so distinct CDR3 sequences, with over 25% observed a single time. The ten largest account for around 2.3% of the sample. Lymph node samples were obtained from the axillary draining lymph nodes of breast cancer patients. There are many counts of this clonotype. No cognate antigen has been identified for it. Base quality data are lacking; no much larger clone is found one base away. Trimming leaves V shorter by 6 bases and J shorter by 2 bases, with the junction holding 4 bases beyond the gene matches. Taken from cysteine to phenylalanine, the CDR3 has 14 residues. The DNA shown is the 42-base CDR3, in frame from base 1. As encoded in the germline V gene (reference sequence), CDR1 is LGHDT while CDR2 is YNNKEL.

This clonotype was sampled from a female donor with breast cancer. Some clones in this sample may be carry-over from other donors' samples. The chain was built from TRBV3-1 and TRBJ2-3; 8 bases in the middle match TRBD2. The sample taken for sequencing was axillary lymph node tissue. The DNA is as follows: TGTGCCAGCAGACGGCGGGGGGACACAGATACGCAGTATTTT. It codes for CASRRRGDTDTQYF.